This TCR beta chain is from a study of graft-versus-host responses after intestinal transplantation. Study-wide background: Recipients across the board were started on anti-thymocyte globulin induction, then kept on tacrolimus and steroids for two to four years.

This clone was seen once. The antigen is undetermined. Clones were read by immunoSEQ multiplex PCR, and TCRdb kept only the in-frame ones, dropping some. The sample records approximately 70,000 clones, 84% being singletons. CDR3 length equals 14 residues. The V segment lost 0 bases and the J segment 4 bases; nucleotides outside the gene matches: 2. Germline V gives CDR1 SGHRS, CDR2 YFSETQ. Whole-study results and caveats: Some patients had graft-donor T cell macrochimerism, and their allografts showed high graft-versus-host to host-versus-graft clonal ratios. GvH clones occurred in recipient marrow; some first appeared in ileum or blood.

The rearrangement joins TRBV5-1 to TRBJ1-2, with 8 bases lining up with TRBD1. The receptor's source is a human donor who was the organ donor for an intestinal transplant. The sequencing used unstimulated CD4+ T cells sorted from spleen or lymph node cells, collected before transplant. This CDR3 is CASSLGDRPYGYTF. Written as DNA, the CDR3 is TGCGCCAGCAGCTTGGGGGACAGGCCCTATGGCTACACCTTC.